This T cell receptor (beta chain) originates from a study of vaccination and CD4 T cells after COVID-19. Background on the study: The convalescent group had six males, four females, seven Caucasians, two Asians, one multiracial. Median time from second vaccine dose to sampling was 60 to 80 days (14 to 241).

Study conclusions and caveats: Post-vaccination reactive clonotypes (median roughly 35) did not differ significantly from post-infection (more than 20).

As to this clonotype: What it binds is not known.

The CDR3 covers 18 residues. The J segment lost 1 base and the V segment lost 1 base, leaving 11 bases of the junction unmatched. Germline V lookup: CDR1 DFQATT, CDR2 SNEGSKA (reference sequence). TCRdb independently ran MiXCR on the PCR reads; one entry per CDR3 protein. The table includes over 15,000 distinct CDR3 sequences, around 69% detected once. The sample consisted of CD4+ T cells from blood, taken after SARS-CoV-2 vaccination. The chain recombines TRBV20-1 with TRBJ2-3; 10 bases match TRBD2. This TCR came from a human donor who had recovered from COVID-19. The CDR3 sequence is CSARGPSGSKGGTDTQYF. The CDR3 nucleotides read TGCAGTGCTAGAGGCCCTAGCGGGAGTAAAGGGGGCACAGATACGCAGTATTTT.